Listed here are 29 T cell receptor beta chains from one sample, sequenced in a study of blood T cell repertoires in COVID-19. Sequencing was performed with immunoSEQ multiplex PCR; in TCRdb, only in-frame clones are kept and a portion is missing. The sample has roughly 200,000 clones, around 85% seen once. The sample comprised peripheral blood. The receptors shown here come from a person aged 70 to 79 with COVID-19, enrolled during active disease.

The chain employs TRBV5-4 and TRBJ2-2, with 8 positions matching TRBD1. CDR3 length: 17 amino acids. V lost 4 bases and J lost 8; bases outside the gene matches: 16. Germline V gene data show CDR1 as SGHNT and CDR2 as YYREEE (reference sequence). This chain's CDR3 is CASSLPQGAGPSGELFF. CDR3 DNA sequence: TGTGCCAGCAGCCTACCTCAGGGGGCGGGCCCGTCTGGGGAGCTGTTTTTT.

The CDR3 DNA reads TGTGCCACCAGCAGCCAGGACAGAGGGGGCCGGGAGACCCAGTACTTC. Translation gives CATSSQDRGGRETQYF. The rearrangement uses TRBV15 and TRBJ2-5; 7 bases fit TRBD1. From germline, CDR1 is LNHNV and CDR2 YYDKDF (reference sequence). This CDR3 has 16 amino acids. V dropped 3 bases and J dropped 5; count of bases not matched to a gene: 12.

V gene TRBV5-1 combines with J gene TRBJ1-2; 7 positions match TRBD1. The V segment lost 2 bases and the J segment 4 bases; nucleotides outside the gene matches: 8. The CDR3 consists of 15 residues. Germline loops: CDR1 SGHRS, CDR2 YFSETQ. DNA for the CDR3: TGCGCCAGCAGCTTAGGTTCGGGACAGTCCTATGGCTACACCTTC. Translation gives CASSLGSGQSYGYTF.

The V call is TRBV14, the J call TRBJ1-3; D remains unclear. CDR1 and CDR2 (germline): SGHDN, FVKESK. Trimming took 4 bases from V and 4 from J, leaving 8 bases between them. The CDR3 has 13 residues. The CDR3 protein is CASSLTGGNTIYF. DNA for the CDR3: TGTGCCAGCAGCCTCACGGGAGGAAACACCATATATTTT.

The rearrangement uses TRBV7-8 and TRBJ2-6; possibly TRBD2 for D (6 bases). Trimming stripped 6 bases from V and 0 bases from J, with 21 bases between. This CDR3 has 19 residues. Germline V gene data show CDR1 as SGHVS and CDR2 as FQNEAQ. The CDR3 DNA sequence: TGTGCCAGCAGGAAAACCAGGACTAATGCTAACTCTGGGGCCAACGTCCTGACTTTC. It codes for CASRKTRTNANSGANVLTF. Combining the CDR3 with reference TRBV7-8 and TRBJ2-6 gives the whole variable domain GAGVSQSPRYKVAKRGQDVALRCDPISGHVSLFWYQQALGQGPEFLTYFQNEAQLDKSGLPSDRFFAERPEGSVSTLKIQRTQQEDSAVYLCASRKTRTNANSGANVLTFGAGSRLTVL.

The chain couples TRBV6-5 to TRBJ2-5, with 8 bases lining up with TRBD1. Germline CDR1 MNHEY, CDR2 SVGAGI. This CDR3 contains 13 residues. Germline trimming cut 7 bases from V and 10 bases from J; bases unmatched to any gene: 11. CDR3: CASKSGTGQVQYF. CDR3 nucleotides: TGTGCCAGCAAATCCGGGACAGGTCAGGTCCAGTACTTC.

This clone was observed a few times. This CDR3 is also generated by other DNA sequences in the sample. The rearrangement joins TRBV12-3 or TRBV12-4 to TRBJ2-7, with TRBD1 matching over 10 bases. The CDR3 runs to 13 residues. V dropped 6 bases and J dropped 4; count of bases not matched to a gene: 3. In DNA form, the CDR3 reads TGTGCCAGCAGCCCGGGACAGGGGTACGAGCAGTACTTC. Translated: CASSPGQGYEQYF.

The V call is TRBV27, the J call TRBJ2-3; a weak D match, TRBD2 (7 bases). CDR1 is MNHEY, CDR2 SMNVEV, per germline (reference sequence). The CDR3 consists of 16 residues. The V gene lost 2 bases and the J gene lost 4 bases, with 16 bases spanning the gap. The CDR3 is CASSLRGAVSSDTQYF. DNA for the CDR3: TGTGCCAGCAGTTTACGGGGGGCCGTCTCGTCAGATACGCAGTATTTT.

The rearrangement joins TRBV18 to TRBJ1-4, with 9 bases lining up with TRBD1. The length of the CDR3 is 14 residues. Trimming removed 2 bases from V and 5 bases from J; junction bases left unmatched: 0. The germline V gene encodes CDR1 KGHSH and CDR2 LQKENI. The CDR3 spells CASSPGTGNEKLFF. In DNA, the CDR3 is TGTGCCAGCTCACCAGGGACAGGGAATGAAAAACTGTTTTTT.

The rearrangement joins TRBV7-2 to TRBJ1-1; 8 positions agree with TRBD1. The CDR3 sequence is 14 residues long. Germline assignment: CDR1 SGHTA and CDR2 FQGNSA. V was clipped by 6 bases and J by 1 base; unmatched bases: 4. The CDR3 spells CASRETGANTEAFF. For the CDR3, the DNA is TGTGCCAGCAGAGAGACAGGGGCGAACACTGAAGCTTTCTTT.

V is TRBV5-1 and J is TRBJ2-3; unclear D gene. Germline V gene sequence: CDR1 SGHRS, CDR2 YFSETQ. V shed 3 bases and J shed 6 bases, with 11 bases lying between them. This CDR3 contains 13 residues. The chain's CDR3 is CASSSTLVDTQYF. The CDR3 DNA reads TGCGCCAGCAGCTCCACTCTGGTGGATACGCAGTATTTT. Supplemented by reference TRBV5-1 and TRBJ2-3, the full variable domain reads KAGVTQTPRYLIKTRGQQVTLSCSPISGHRSVSWYQQTPGQGLQFLFEYFSETQRNKGNFPGRFSGRQFSNSRSEMNVSTLELGDSALYLCASSSTLVDTQYFGPGTRLTVL.

The rearrangement links TRBV3-1 (or the pseudogene TRBV3-2) to TRBJ2-7; D is uncertain. The CDR3 has 13 amino acids. Germline lookup yields CDR1 LGHDT and CDR2 YNNKEL (reference sequence). Trimming took off 3 bases at V and 3 bases at J, with 9 bases between the two ends. The CDR3 DNA sequence: TGTGCCAGCAGCCAGTTGACTGACTACGAGCAGTACTTC. It encodes CASSQLTDYEQYF.

The V call is TRBV5-6, the J call TRBJ1-3; 9 bases map to TRBD1. CDR1 is SGHDT and CDR2 is YYEEEE in the germline V gene. The CDR3 sequence is 15 residues long. Unmatched junction bases numbered 4, after V lost 6 bases and J lost 0 bases. The CDR3 nucleotides read TGTGCCAGCACTAGGGACAGGGTCTCTGGAAACACCATATATTTT. Protein sequence: CASTRDRVSGNTIYF.

Remarks on this clone: This sample includes further DNA sequences coding for the same CDR3. This chain's CDR3 is CASSLTGGSTDTQYF. DNA for the CDR3: TGTGCCAGCAGCTTAACGGGGGGAAGCACAGATACGCAGTATTTT. This chain connects TRBV7-3 to TRBJ2-3; TRBD2 is a possible D gene (6 bases). The germline CDR1 and CDR2 sequences are SGHTA and FQGTGA. The CDR3 is 15 amino acids. Trimming pared 0 bases from V and 0 bases from J, leaving 7 bases between.

This sequence joins TRBV5-1 and TRBJ2-3; 11 nucleotides match TRBD2. The V gene end was trimmed by 4 bases and the J gene end by 2 bases; junction bases not matched to a gene: 9. Germline V CDR1 and CDR2: SGHRS, YFSETQ. CDR3 size: 17 residues. The CDR3 protein is CASSDVTSGVATDTQYF. The DNA for the CDR3 is TGCGCCAGCAGCGACGTGACTAGCGGGGTGGCCACAGATACGCAGTATTTT.

This clone has just one count. V usage is TRBV10-3 and J usage is TRBJ2-3; 7 bases are a match to TRBD1. The junction had 3 bases not matched to a gene; V was cut back by 4 bases and J by 5 bases. CDR1 and CDR2 (germline): ENHRY, SYGVKD. This CDR3 comprises 13 residues. CDR3 loop: CAISGNRGDTQYF. Written as DNA, the CDR3 is TGTGCCATCAGTGGAAACAGGGGAGATACGCAGTATTTT.

The CDR3 loop reads CASSPTVQLANVLTF. For the CDR3, the DNA is TGTGCCAGCAGCCCGACGGTACAGTTAGCCAACGTCCTGACTTTC. V is TRBV5-4 and J is TRBJ2-6; D is unclear. This CDR3 is built from 15 residues. V was trimmed by 4 bases and J by 7 bases, leaving 15 bases between them. Germline V gene lookup returns CDR1 SGHNT and CDR2 YYREEE (reference sequence).

V and J are TRBV29-1 and TRBJ2-7; 8 bases map to TRBD1. Unmatched junction bases numbered 2, after V lost 5 bases and J lost 2 bases. The CDR3 is 12 amino acids. CDR1 and CDR2 (germline): SQVTM, ANQGSEA. CDR3: CSVRQGPYEQYF. Here the CDR3 DNA reads TGCAGCGTTCGACAGGGGCCCTACGAGCAGTACTTC.

This clone turned up a few times. CDR3 protein: CASSQGLSYNEQFF. The CDR3 DNA follows: TGCGCCAGCAGCCAAGGACTTTCCTACAATGAGCAGTTCTTC. The chain carries TRBV4-3 and TRBJ2-1, with D hard to call. The CDR3 extends over 14 amino acids. The germline V and J ends were trimmed by 1 base and 1 base, with 5 bases remaining between them. Germline V gives CDR1 LGHNA, CDR2 YSLEER.

The chain links TRBV6-5 to TRBJ2-7; TRBD1 is a possible D gene (5 bases). V was cut by 8 bases and J by 4 bases, with 12 bases left in between. This CDR3 contains 12 residues. CDR1 is MNHEY, CDR2 SVGAGI, per germline. The DNA of the CDR3 is TGTGCCAGCGTCGGACAAAGATACGAGCAGTACTTC. Protein sequence: CASVGQRYEQYF.

The V call is TRBV5-4, the J call TRBJ2-5; D is perhaps TRBD2 (7 bases). The CDR3 spans 15 residues. CDR1 and CDR2 (germline): SGHNT, YYREEE (reference sequence). Trimming left V 0 bases short and J 1 base short, with 10 bases between. The CDR3 here is CASSLGRGAQETQYF. The CDR3 DNA follows: TGTGCCAGCAGCTTGGGTCGGGGGGCCCAAGAGACCCAGTACTTC. The full variable domain, its missing parts supplied by reference TRBV5-4 and TRBJ2-5, is ETGVTQSPTHLIKTRGQQVTLRCSSQSGHNTVSWYQQALGQGPQFIFQYYREEENGRGNFPPRFSGLQFPNYSSELNVNALELDDSALYLCASSLGRGAQETQYFGPGTRLLVL.

This chain joins TRBV28 and TRBJ1-3; D possibly corresponds to TRBD1 (5 bases). The germline CDR1 and CDR2 sequences are MDHEN and SYDVKM. The CDR3 totals 15 residues. V dropped 3 bases and J dropped 1 base, with 10 bases sitting between them. CDR3 DNA: TGTGCCAGCAGTTTTCCCCGGACATCTGGAAACACCATATATTTT. Amino acids: CASSFPRTSGNTIYF.

This sequence joins TRBV2 and TRBJ2-7, with D uncertain. The CDR3 is 15 residues long. From germline, CDR1 is SNHLY and CDR2 FYNNEI. Trimming took 6 bases from V and 1 from J, leaving 16 bases between them. The CDR3 loop is CASRAPLPSSYEQYF. CDR3 DNA sequence: TGTGCCAGCAGGGCACCCCTGCCCTCTTCCTACGAGCAGTACTTC.

The J gene is TRBJ2-2, the V gene TRBV11-1; D is unresolved. The CDR3 length is 12 residues. Germline V gene sequence: CDR1 SGHAT, CDR2 FQDESV (reference sequence). V lost 4 bases, J lost 5 bases, and 5 bases lay in between. The CDR3 DNA sequence: TGTGCCAGCAGCTCCTTTACCGGGGAGCTGTTTTTT. As protein: CASSSFTGELFF.

The genes are TRBV14 and TRBJ2-1; tentative D call: TRBD2 (6 bases). CDR1 and CDR2 from the germline V gene are SGHDN and FVKESK. V was trimmed by 0 bases and J by 8 bases, leaving 14 bases between them. The CDR3 totals 15 residues. CDR3 region: CASSQDFWGDDEQFF. The CDR3 bases are TGTGCCAGCAGCCAAGATTTTTGGGGGGACGATGAGCAGTTCTTC.

Notes on this clone: The sample carries other DNA sequences with the same CDR3. V is TRBV5-1 and J is TRBJ1-3, with a tentative D call TRBD1 (6 bases). The V gene lost 4 bases and the J gene lost 0 bases, with 8 bases spanning the gap. The CDR3 contains 14 residues. Germline V gives CDR1 SGHRS, CDR2 YFSETQ. In DNA form, the CDR3 reads TGCGCCAGCAGCCGGACAGTCTCTGGAAACACCATATATTTT. It codes for CASSRTVSGNTIYF.

DNA of the CDR3: TGTGCCAGCGGAGTATCGAACTCTGGAAACACCATATATTTT. It yields the protein CASGVSNSGNTIYF. The V and J genes are TRBV28 and TRBJ1-3; D not resolved. Trimming left V 8 bases short and J 0 bases short, with 11 bases between. There are 14 residues in the CDR3. Germline CDR1 MDHEN, CDR2 SYDVKM.

The chain carries TRBV6-5 and TRBJ1-2; D not certain. The CDR3 is made up of 14 amino acids. Deletions cut 4 bases from V and 2 bases from J, with 11 bases between. CDR1 and CDR2 from the germline V gene are MNHEY and SVGAGI. This CDR3 reads CASSSQRPNYGYTF. The CDR3 nucleotides are TGTGCCAGCAGTTCTCAGCGACCGAACTATGGCTACACCTTC.

This clone was counted a few times. The chain employs TRBV19 and TRBJ2-7; weak D call: TRBD1 (6 bases). Deletions cut 4 bases from V and 3 bases from J, with 16 bases between. This CDR3 has 15 residues. Germline lookup yields CDR1 LNHDA and CDR2 SQIVND (reference sequence). In nucleotides, the CDR3 is TGTGCCAGTAGTAGACGGACAGAATTATACTACGAGCAGTACTTC. This codes for CASSRRTELYYEQYF. Full variable domain (missing parts from reference TRBV19 and TRBJ2-7): DGGITQSPKYLFRKEGQNVTLSCEQNLNHDAMYWYRQDPGQGLRLIYYSQIVNDFQKGDIAEGYSVSREKKESFPLTVTSAQKNPTAFYLCASSRRTELYYEQYFGPGTRLTVT.